This entry describes one T cell receptor beta chain. The sample comes from a study of blood T cell repertoires in COVID-19. Study-level information: The study drew acute and convalescent COVID-19 samples from the United States, Italy and Spain. T cells, B-cell-depleted T cells, or PBMCs supplied cDNA or gDNA.

Between the trimmed V and J ends, which lost 7 bases and 3 bases, there was a span of 6 bases. This CDR3 region has 11 residues. In germline, CDR1 is MNHEY, CDR2 SVGAGI. In the original analysis: Amplification with reference gene primers provided the estimates of nucleated cell counts. Sequenced by immunoSEQ multiplex PCR; TCRdb stores in-frame clones only, minus some. The D gene and trimming were derived from the DNA, and the V and J assignments and clone size from that table. Here the sample spans over 70,000 clones, about 90% being singletons. The material sequenced was peripheral blood. The receptor was derived from a human donor in a cohort sampled during active COVID-19. The chain uses TRBV6-5 and TRBJ1-2, with a weak D call TRBD1 (6 bases). CDR3 DNA: TGTGCCAGCAAGGGGGACTATGGCTACACCTTC. This sequence encodes CASKGDYGYTF.